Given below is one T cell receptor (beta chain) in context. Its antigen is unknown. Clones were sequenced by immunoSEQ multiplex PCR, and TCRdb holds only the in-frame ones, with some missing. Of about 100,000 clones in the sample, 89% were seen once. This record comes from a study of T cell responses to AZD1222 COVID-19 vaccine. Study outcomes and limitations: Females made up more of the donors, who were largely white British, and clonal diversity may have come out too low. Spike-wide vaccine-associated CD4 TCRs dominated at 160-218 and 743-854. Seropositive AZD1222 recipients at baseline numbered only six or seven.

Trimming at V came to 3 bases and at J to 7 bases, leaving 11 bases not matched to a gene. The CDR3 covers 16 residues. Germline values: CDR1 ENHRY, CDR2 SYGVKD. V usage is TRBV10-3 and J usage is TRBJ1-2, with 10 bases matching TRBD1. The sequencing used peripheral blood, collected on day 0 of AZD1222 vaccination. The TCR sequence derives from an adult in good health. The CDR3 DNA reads TGTGCCATCAGTGACGTCCGGGACAGGGGCCAGGGTGGCTACACCTTC. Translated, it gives CAISDVRDRGQGGYTF.